This T cell receptor (beta chain) is drawn from a study of blood T cell repertoires in COVID-19. Using immunoSEQ multiplex PCR, the repertoire was profiled, and TCRdb retains in-frame clones only, with some absent. The data hold 400,000 to 450,000 clones, with roughly 90% observed a single time. CDR3 length: 19 residues. Germline V gives CDR1 SGHRS, CDR2 YFSETQ. Unmatched junction bases numbered 15, after V lost 0 bases and J lost 5 bases. One Seattle source followed patients from active infection through their disease course. The sequencing input was peripheral blood. The TCR sequence derives from a woman in her 40s with COVID-19, enrolled during active disease. V and J are TRBV5-1 and TRBJ1-5; 9 positions match TRBD1. The CDR3 reads CASSLGSGTGRQPYQPQHF. The CDR3, as DNA: TGCGCCAGCAGCTTGGGATCTGGGACAGGGCGCCAACCGTATCAGCCCCAGCATTTT. Complete variable domain (other parts from reference TRBV5-1 and TRBJ1-5): KAGVTQTPRYLIKTRGQQVTLSCSPISGHRSVSWYQQTPGQGLQFLFEYFSETQRNKGNFPGRFSGRQFSNSRSEMNVSTLELGDSALYLCASSLGSGTGRQPYQPQHFGDGTRLSIL.